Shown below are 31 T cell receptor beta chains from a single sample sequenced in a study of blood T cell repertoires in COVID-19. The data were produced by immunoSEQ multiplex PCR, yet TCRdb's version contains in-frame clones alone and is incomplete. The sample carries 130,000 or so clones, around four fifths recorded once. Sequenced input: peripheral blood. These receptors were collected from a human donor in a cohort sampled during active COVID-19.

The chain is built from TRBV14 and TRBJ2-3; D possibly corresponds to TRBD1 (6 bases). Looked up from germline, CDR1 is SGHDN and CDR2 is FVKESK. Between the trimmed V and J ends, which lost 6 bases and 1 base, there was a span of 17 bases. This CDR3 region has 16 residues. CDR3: CASRGSLPGGTDTQYF. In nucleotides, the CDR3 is TGTGCCAGCAGGGGGTCCCTCCCAGGGGGCACAGATACGCAGTATTTT.

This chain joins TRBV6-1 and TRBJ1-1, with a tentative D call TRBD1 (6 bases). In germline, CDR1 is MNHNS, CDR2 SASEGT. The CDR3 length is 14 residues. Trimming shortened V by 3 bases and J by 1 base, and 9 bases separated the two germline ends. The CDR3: CASSEHRENTEAFF. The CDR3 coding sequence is TGTGCCAGCAGTGAGCACAGGGAGAACACTGAAGCTTTCTTT.

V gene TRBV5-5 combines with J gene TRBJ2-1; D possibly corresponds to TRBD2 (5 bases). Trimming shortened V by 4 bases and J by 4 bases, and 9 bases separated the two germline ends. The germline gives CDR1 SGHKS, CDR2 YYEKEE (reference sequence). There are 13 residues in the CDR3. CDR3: CASSVDLYNEQFF. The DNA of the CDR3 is TGTGCCAGCAGCGTGGACTTATACAATGAGCAGTTCTTC.

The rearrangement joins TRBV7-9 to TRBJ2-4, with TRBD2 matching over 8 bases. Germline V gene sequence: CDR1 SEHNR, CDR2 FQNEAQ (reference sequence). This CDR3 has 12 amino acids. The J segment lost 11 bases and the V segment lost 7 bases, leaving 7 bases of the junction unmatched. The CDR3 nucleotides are TGTGCCAGCAAAGCTAGCGGGCCCTTTCAGTACTTC. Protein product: CASKASGPFQYF. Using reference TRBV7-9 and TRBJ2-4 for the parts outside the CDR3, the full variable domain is DTGVSQNPRHKITKRGQNVTFRCDPISEHNRLYWYRQTLGQGPEFLTYFQNEAQLEKSRLLSDRFSAERPKGSFSTLEIQRTEQGDSAMYLCASKASGPFQYFGAGTRLSVL.

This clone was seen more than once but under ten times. The CDR3, as DNA: TGTGCCAGCAGTGAAGGGACTAGCGGTTTAGCCAAAAACATTCAGTACTTC. This gives the protein CASSEGTSGLAKNIQYF. The chain combines TRBV6-1 with TRBJ2-4; TRBD2 aligns across 10 bases. The germline V gene has CDR1 MNHNS and CDR2 SASEGT. J gave up 0 bases and V 1 base, and 3 bases lay outside the gene matches. The CDR3 sequence is 17 residues long.

CDR3 coding DNA: TGCGCCAGCAGCTCGAGTACCGACAGGGTGGGCAAAAACATTCAGTACTTC. This gives the protein CASSSSTDRVGKNIQYF. V is TRBV5-1 and J is TRBJ2-4; 7 bases fit TRBD1. The CDR3 length is 17 residues. Germline lookup yields CDR1 SGHRS and CDR2 YFSETQ. Trimming cost V 3 bases and J 3 bases; bases outside gene matches: 12.

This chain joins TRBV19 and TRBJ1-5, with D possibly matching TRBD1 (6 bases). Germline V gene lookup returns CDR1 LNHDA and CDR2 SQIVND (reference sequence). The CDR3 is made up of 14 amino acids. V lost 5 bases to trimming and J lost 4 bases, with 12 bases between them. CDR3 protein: CASSPRDINQPQHF. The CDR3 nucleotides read TGTGCCAGTAGTCCCCGGGACATAAATCAGCCCCAGCATTTT.

The CDR3 loop reads CASSSSGRALNEQFF. In nucleotides, the CDR3 is TGTGCCAGCAGTTCCAGCGGGAGGGCCCTGAATGAGCAGTTCTTC. The rearrangement links TRBV6-2 or TRBV6-3 to TRBJ2-1; TRBD2 matches at 10 bases. J gave up 7 bases and V 4 bases, and 7 bases lay outside the gene matches. The CDR3 extends over 15 amino acids. Germline values: CDR1 MNHEY, CDR2 SVGEGT.

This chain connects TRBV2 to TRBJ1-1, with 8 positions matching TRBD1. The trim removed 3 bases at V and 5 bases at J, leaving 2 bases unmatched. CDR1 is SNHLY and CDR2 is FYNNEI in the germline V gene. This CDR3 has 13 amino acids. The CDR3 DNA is TGTGCCAGCAGTGACAGGGGGCGAACTGAAGCTTTCTTT. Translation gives CASSDRGRTEAFF. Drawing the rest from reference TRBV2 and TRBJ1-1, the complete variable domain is EPEVTQTPSHQVTQMGQEVILRCVPISNHLYFYWYRQILGQKVEFLVSFYNNEISEKSEIFDDQFSVERPDGSNFTLKIRSTKLEDSAMYFCASSDRGRTEAFFGQGTRLTVV.

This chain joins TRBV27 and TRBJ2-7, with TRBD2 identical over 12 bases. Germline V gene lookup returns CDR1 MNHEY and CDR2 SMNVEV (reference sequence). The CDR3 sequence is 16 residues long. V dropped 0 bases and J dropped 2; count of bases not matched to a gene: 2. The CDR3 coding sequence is TGTGCCAGCAGTTTATCGGCTAGCGGGAGGGCCTACGAGCAGTACTTC. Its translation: CASSLSASGRAYEQYF.

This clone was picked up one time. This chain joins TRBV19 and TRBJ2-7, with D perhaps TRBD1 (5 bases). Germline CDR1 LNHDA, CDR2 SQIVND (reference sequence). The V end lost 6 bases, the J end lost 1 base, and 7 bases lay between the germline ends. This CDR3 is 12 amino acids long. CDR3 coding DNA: TGTGCCAGTAGCGACAGTTCCTACGAGCAGTACTTC. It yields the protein CASSDSSYEQYF. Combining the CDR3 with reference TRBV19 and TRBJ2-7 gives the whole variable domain DGGITQSPKYLFRKEGQNVTLSCEQNLNHDAMYWYRQDPGQGLRLIYYSQIVNDFQKGDIAEGYSVSREKKESFPLTVTSAQKNPTAFYLCASSDSSYEQYFGPGTRLTVT.

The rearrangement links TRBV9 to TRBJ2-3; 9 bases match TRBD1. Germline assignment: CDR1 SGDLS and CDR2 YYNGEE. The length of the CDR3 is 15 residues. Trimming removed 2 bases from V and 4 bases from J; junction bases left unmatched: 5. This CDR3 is CASSVLQGAADTQYF. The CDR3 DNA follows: TGTGCCAGCAGCGTTTTACAGGGGGCCGCAGATACGCAGTATTTT.

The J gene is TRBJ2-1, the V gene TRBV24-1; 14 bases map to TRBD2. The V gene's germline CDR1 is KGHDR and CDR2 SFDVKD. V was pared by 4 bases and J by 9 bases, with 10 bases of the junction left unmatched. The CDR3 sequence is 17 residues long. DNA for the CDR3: TGTGCCACCAGTGACCCGGGACTAGCGGGAGATAATACTGAGCAGTTCTTC. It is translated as CATSDPGLAGDNTEQFF.

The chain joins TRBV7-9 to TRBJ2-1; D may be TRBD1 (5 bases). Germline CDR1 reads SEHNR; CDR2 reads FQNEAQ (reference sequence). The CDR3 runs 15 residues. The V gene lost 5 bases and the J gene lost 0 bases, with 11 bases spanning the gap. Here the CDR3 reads CASSVGAVSYNEQFF. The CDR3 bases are TGTGCCAGCAGCGTAGGGGCAGTCTCCTACAATGAGCAGTTCTTC. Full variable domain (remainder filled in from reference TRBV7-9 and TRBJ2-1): DTGVSQNPRHKITKRGQNVTFRCDPISEHNRLYWYRQTLGQGPEFLTYFQNEAQLEKSRLLSDRFSAERPKGSFSTLEIQRTEQGDSAMYLCASSVGAVSYNEQFFGPGTRLTVL.

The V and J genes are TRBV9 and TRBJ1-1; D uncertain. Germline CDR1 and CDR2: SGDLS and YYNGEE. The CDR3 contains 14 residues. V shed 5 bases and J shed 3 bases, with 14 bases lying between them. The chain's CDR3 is CASSSQIEDTEAFF. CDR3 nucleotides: TGTGCCAGCAGTTCCCAAATTGAGGACACTGAAGCTTTCTTT.

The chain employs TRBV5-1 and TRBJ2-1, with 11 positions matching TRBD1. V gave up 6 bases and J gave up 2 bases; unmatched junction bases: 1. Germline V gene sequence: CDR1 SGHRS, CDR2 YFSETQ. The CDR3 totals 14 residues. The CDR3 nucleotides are TGCGCCAGCAAGGGACAGGGGGCCTACAATGAGCAGTTCTTC. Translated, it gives CASKGQGAYNEQFF.

The CDR3 region is CASSAEGLTNTEAFF. In nucleotides, the CDR3 is TGTGCCAGCAGCGCGGAGGGGCTTACGAACACTGAAGCTTTCTTT. V usage is TRBV4-2 and J usage is TRBJ1-1; a weak D match, TRBD1 (5 bases). Per the germline V gene, CDR1 is LGHNA and CDR2 is YNFKEQ. CDR3 length equals 15 residues. Trimming removed 5 bases from V and 1 base from J, with 14 bases in between.

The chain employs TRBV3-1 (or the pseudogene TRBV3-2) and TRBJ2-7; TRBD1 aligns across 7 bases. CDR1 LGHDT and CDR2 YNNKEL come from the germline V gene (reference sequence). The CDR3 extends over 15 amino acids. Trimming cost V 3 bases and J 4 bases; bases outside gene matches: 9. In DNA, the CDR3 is TGTGCCAGCAGCCAGCTTACAGGGGTACTATACGAGCAGTACTTC. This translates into CASSQLTGVLYEQYF.

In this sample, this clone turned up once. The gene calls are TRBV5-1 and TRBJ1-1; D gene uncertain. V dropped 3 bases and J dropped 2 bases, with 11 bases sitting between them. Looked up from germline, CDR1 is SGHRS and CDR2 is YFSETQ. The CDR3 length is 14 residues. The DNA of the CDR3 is TGCGCCAGCAGCTCCCTTAGTTTCAACACTGAAGCTTTCTTT. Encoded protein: CASSSLSFNTEAFF. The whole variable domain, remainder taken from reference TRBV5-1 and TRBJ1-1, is KAGVTQTPRYLIKTRGQQVTLSCSPISGHRSVSWYQQTPGQGLQFLFEYFSETQRNKGNFPGRFSGRQFSNSRSEMNVSTLELGDSALYLCASSSLSFNTEAFFGQGTRLTVV.

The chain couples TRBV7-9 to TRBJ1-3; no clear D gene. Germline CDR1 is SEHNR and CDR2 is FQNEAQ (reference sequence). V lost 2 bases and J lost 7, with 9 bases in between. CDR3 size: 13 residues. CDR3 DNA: TGTGCCAGCAGCTTACTCCGCGGGAACACCATATATTTT. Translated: CASSLLRGNTIYF.

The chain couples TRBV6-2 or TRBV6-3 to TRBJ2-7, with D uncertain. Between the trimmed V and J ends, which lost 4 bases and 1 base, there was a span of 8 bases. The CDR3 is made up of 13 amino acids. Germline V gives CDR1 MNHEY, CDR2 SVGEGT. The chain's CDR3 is CASSSDMSYEQYF. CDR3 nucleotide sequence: TGTGCCAGCAGTTCTGACATGTCCTACGAGCAGTACTTC.

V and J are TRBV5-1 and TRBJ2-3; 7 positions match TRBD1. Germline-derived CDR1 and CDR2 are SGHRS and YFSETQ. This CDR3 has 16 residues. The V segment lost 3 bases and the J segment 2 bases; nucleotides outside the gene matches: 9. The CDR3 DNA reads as TGCGCCAGCAGCTCGGGTGGACAGGCGAACACAGATACGCAGTATTTT. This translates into CASSSGGQANTDTQYF.

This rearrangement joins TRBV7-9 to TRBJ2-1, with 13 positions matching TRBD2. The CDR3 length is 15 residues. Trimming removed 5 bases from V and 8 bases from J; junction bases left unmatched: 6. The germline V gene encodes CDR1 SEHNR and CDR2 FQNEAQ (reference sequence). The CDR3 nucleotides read TGTGCCAGCAGCATGACTAGCGGGAGGCAACATGAGCAGTTCTTC. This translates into CASSMTSGRQHEQFF. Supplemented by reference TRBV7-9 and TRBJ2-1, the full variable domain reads DTGVSQNPRHKITKRGQNVTFRCDPISEHNRLYWYRQTLGQGPEFLTYFQNEAQLEKSRLLSDRFSAERPKGSFSTLEIQRTEQGDSAMYLCASSMTSGRQHEQFFGPGTRLTVL.

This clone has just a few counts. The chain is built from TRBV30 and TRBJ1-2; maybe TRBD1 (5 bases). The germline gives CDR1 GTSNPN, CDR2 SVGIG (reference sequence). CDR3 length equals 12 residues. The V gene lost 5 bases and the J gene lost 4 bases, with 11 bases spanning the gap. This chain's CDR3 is CAWVGGAYGYTF. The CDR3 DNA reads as TGTGCCTGGGTGGGGGGTGCCTATGGCTACACCTTC.

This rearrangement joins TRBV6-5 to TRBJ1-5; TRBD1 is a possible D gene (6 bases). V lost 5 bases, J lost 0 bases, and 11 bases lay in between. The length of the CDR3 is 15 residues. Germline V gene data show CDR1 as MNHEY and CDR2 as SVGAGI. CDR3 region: CASSQTGDSNQPQHF. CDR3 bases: TGTGCCAGCAGTCAGACAGGAGATAGCAATCAGCCCCAGCATTTT.

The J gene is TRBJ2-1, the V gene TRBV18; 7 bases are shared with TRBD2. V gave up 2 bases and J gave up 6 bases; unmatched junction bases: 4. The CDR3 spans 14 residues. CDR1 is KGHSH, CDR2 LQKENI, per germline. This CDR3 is CASSPGQRGNEQFF. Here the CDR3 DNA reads TGTGCCAGCTCACCAGGCCAGCGGGGCAATGAGCAGTTCTTC.

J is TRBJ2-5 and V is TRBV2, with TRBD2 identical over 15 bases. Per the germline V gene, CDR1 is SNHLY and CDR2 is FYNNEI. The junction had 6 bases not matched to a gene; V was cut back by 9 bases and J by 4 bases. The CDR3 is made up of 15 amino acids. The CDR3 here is CASSGTSGRRETQYF. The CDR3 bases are TGTGCCAGTTCCGGGACTAGCGGGAGGAGAGAGACCCAGTACTTC.

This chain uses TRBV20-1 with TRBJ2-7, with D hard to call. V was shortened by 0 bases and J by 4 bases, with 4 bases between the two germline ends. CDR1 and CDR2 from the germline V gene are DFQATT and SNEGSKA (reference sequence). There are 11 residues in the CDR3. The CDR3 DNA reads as TGCAGTGCTAGAGATCTATACGAGCAGTACTTC. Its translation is CSARDLYEQYF.

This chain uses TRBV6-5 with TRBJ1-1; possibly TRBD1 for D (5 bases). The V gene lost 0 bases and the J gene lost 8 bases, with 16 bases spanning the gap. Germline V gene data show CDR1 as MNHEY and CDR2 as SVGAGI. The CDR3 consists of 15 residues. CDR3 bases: TGTGCCAGCAGTTACTCATATGGGTTAACAGGAGAAGCTTTCTTT. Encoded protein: CASSYSYGLTGEAFF.

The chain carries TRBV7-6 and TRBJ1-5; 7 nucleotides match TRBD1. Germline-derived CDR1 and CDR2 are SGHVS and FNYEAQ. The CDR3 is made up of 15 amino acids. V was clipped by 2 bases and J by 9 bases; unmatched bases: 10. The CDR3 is CASSLQGGLGGPQHF. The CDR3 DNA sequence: TGTGCCAGCAGCTTACAGGGGGGATTAGGAGGGCCCCAGCATTTT.

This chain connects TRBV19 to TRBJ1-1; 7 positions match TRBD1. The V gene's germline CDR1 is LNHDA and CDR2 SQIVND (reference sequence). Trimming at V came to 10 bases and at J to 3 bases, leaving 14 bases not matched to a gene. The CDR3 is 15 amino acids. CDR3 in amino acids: CATTSTGAVDTEAFF. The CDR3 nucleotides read TGTGCCACCACGTCAACAGGGGCGGTAGACACTGAAGCTTTCTTT.